The sequence of this T cell receptor beta chain was determined in a study of beta chain features in type 1 diabetes. The collection from each donor was one heparinised blood draw averaging roughly 100 mL. Central memory, naive, regulatory and stem cell-like memory CD4+ cells were sorted by CD45RO/CCR7/CD25/CD127/CD95/CD27. The whole isolated RNA underwent reverse transcription, so sequencing captured expressed TCRB transcripts. TCRdb's table, derived via immunoSEQ multiplex PCR, lists solely in-frame clones and lacks some. Altogether some 660,000 clones are present, over 13% being singletons, with the ten largest covering 0.03% to 0.04%. On this clone itself: Antigen: not known.

General study results and limits: Naive, central memory and Treg TCRB repertoires appeared more alike in patients than in healthy donors. Moderately but significantly shorter TCRB CDR3s were found in Type 1 diabetes patients in all four CD4+ subsets.

This CDR3 is built from 13 residues. In germline, CDR1 is SNHLY, CDR2 FYNNEI. V lost 7 bases and J lost 0, with 10 bases in between. The chain is built from TRBV2 and TRBJ2-7; D is uncertain. Sequenced sample: naive CD4+ T cells from blood. This TCR was recovered from a man younger than 30 with type 1 diabetes. The CDR3 DNA is TGTGCCAGCAAAAGTTTGAGCTCCTACGAGCAGTACTTC. Its protein product is CASKSLSSYEQYF.